Here is one TCR beta chain with its context. Its cognate antigen is unknown. The repertoire was sequenced with immunoSEQ multiplex PCR; TCRdb's copy has only in-frame clones and lacks some. The sample gives about 13,000 clones, 78% of which show up once; roughly 22% is in the top ten. This CDR3 region has 15 residues. Germline CDR1 MNHEY, CDR2 SMNVEV (reference sequence). V was shortened by 3 bases and J by 6 bases, with 15 bases between the two germline ends. This specimen comes from a study of somatic mutations in cytotoxic T cells in rheumatoid arthritis. Study information: Blood (just over 29 ml EDTA) from each patient was taken right after diagnosis, before any treatment. General study findings and limits: Expanded CD8+ clones had unknown antigen targets. Nobody adjusted the slight TRBV07 underrepresentation in rheumatoid arthritis patients for multiple comparisons.

The material sequenced was CD8+ T cells sorted from blood. The V and J genes are TRBV27 and TRBJ2-4; D may correspond to TRBD1 or TRBD2 (5 bases each). The TCR was taken from an adult with rheumatoid arthritis. CDR3 in DNA: TGTGCCAGCAGTTTTCAAGGGACGGGCACAAACATTCAGTACTTC. This translates into CASSFQGTGTNIQYF.